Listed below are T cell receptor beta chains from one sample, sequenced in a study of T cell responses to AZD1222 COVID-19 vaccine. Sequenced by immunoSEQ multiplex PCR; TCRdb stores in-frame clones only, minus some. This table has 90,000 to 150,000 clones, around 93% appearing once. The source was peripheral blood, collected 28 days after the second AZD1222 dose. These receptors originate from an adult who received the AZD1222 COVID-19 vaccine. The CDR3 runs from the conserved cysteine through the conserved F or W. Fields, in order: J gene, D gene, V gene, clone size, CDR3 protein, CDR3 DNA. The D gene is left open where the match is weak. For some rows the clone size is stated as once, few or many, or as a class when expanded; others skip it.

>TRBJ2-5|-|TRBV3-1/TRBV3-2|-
CASSQEGGGFQETQYF
TGTGCCAGCAGCCAAGAGGGTGGGGGATTCCAAGAGACCCAGTACTTC
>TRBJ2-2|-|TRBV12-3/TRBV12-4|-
CASSRNRAGELFF
TGTGCCAGCAGCCGAAACAGGGCCGGGGAGCTGTTTTTT
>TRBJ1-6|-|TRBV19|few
CASSIGQYNSPLHF
TGTGCCAGTAGTATCGGCCAGTATAATTCACCCCTCCACTTT
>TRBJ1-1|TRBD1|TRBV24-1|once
CATSAWTGEAFF
TGTGCCACCAGTGCTTGGACAGGCGAAGCTTTCTTT
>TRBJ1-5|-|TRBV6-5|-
CASMLSNQPQHF
TGTGCCAGCATGCTCAGCAATCAGCCCCAGCATTTT
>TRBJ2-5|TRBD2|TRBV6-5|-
CASSGLAGEETQYF
TGTGCCAGCAGCGGACTAGCGGGAGAAGAGACCCAGTACTTC
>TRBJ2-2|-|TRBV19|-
CATFPGSLGGELFF
TGTGCCACATTCCCGGGCAGTCTTGGCGGGGAGCTGTTTTTT
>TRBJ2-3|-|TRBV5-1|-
CASSLEGRGGADTQYF
TGCGCCAGCAGCTTGGAGGGGCGAGGCGGTGCAGATACGCAGTATTTT
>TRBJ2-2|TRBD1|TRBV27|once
CASSLNRGQASPSAGELFF
TGTGCCAGCAGTCTAAACAGGGGGCAAGCGTCCCCTTCCGCCGGGGAGCTGTTTTTT
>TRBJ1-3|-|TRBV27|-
CASSLSGTPGNTIYF
TGTGCCAGCAGTTTATCAGGGACTCCTGGAAACACCATATATTTT
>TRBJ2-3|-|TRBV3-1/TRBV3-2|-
CASSQGSEGTQYF
TGTGCCAGCAGCCAAGGCTCTGAGGGTACGCAGTATTTT
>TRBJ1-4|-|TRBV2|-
CASSEQGPIVGLFF
TGTGCCAGCAGTGAACAGGGGCCGATAGTGGGACTGTTTTTT
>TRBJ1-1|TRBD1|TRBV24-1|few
CATSRTGETEAFF
TGTGCCACCAGTAGGACAGGGGAAACTGAAGCTTTCTTT
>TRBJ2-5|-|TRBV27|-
CASSPWGAIQETQYF
TGTGCCAGCAGTCCATGGGGGGCGATACAAGAGACCCAGTACTTC
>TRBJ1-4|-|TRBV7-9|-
CASSLRLNEKLFF
TGTGCCAGCAGCTTGCGCCTTAATGAAAAACTGTTTTTT
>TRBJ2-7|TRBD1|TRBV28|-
CASRRTGGAGGTSYEQYF
TGTGCCAGCAGAAGGACAGGGGGCGCCGGGGGTACTTCCTACGAGCAGTACTTC
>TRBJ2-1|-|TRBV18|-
CASSRVTDRSYNEQFF
TGTGCCAGCTCACGCGTGACGGACCGCTCCTACAATGAGCAGTTCTTC